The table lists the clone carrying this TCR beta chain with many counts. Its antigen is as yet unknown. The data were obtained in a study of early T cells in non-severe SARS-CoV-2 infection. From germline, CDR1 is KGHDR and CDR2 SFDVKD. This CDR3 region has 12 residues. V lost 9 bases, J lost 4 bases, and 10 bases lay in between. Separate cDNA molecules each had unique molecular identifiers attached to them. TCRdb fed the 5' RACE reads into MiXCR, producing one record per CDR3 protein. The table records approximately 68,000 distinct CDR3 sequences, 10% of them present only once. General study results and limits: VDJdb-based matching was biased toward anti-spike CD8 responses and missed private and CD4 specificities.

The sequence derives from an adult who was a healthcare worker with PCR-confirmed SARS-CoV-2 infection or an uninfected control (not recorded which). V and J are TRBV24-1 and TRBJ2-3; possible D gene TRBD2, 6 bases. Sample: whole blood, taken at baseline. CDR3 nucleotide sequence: TGTGCCACCGACGGAGGGGCAGATACGCAGTATTTT. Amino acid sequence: CATDGGADTQYF.